The clone carrying this T cell receptor (beta chain) was counted many times. The antigen is not known. This sample is drawn from a study of T cell repertoires in cytomegalovirus infection. Study findings and constraints: Cumulative public TCR beta family frequency identified carriers of CMV plus the relevant HLA. Dominating the ex vivo response were TCR beta clonotypes that were CMV-specific and HLA-C-restricted.

TCRdb passed the reads through MiXCR, listing each CDR3 protein once. The sample has 130,000 or so distinct CDR3 sequences, 6.5% seen once; the top ten hold more than 15%. Trimming removed 8 bases from V and 1 base from J, with 18 bases in between. CDR3 length: 15 residues. In germline, CDR1 is MNHEY, CDR2 SVGEGT. The origin of this receptor is a human donor in good health (CMV status not recorded). Some clones in this sample may be carry-over from other donors' samples. The V and J genes are TRBV6-2 or TRBV6-3 and TRBJ2-7; D possibly matches TRBD1 or TRBD2 (6 bases each). Sequencing was performed on PBMCs. This chain's CDR3 is CASRFRGLSSYEQYF. The CDR3 bases are TGTGCCAGCCGATTTCGGGGGCTTTCGTCCTACGAGCAGTACTTC.